This T cell receptor (beta chain) was identified during a study of blood T cell repertoires in COVID-19. Study details: Donors in the United States, Italy and Spain gave samples during acute or convalescent COVID-19.

This table comes from immunoSEQ multiplex PCR, and its TCRdb copy is limited to in-frame clones, with some not included. The repertoire has roughly 110,000 clones, roughly 80% of them found once; the top ten carry roughly 1.6%. V gave up 0 bases and J gave up 5 bases, with 13 bases separating them. CDR1 is LNHNV, CDR2 YYDKDF, per germline (reference sequence). CDR3 length: 15 amino acids. Material: peripheral blood. The origin of this receptor is a man aged 45 to 65 with acute or convalescent COVID-19. J is TRBJ1-1 and V is TRBV15; D remains ambiguous. Here the CDR3 DNA reads TGTGCCACCAGCAGAGATGGGAAGGGAGAGACTGAAGCTTTCTTT. This codes for CATSRDGKGETEAFF.